Each of the 9 T cell receptor beta chains below was sequenced from the same sample in a study of blood T cell repertoires in COVID-19. The method was immunoSEQ multiplex PCR; TCRdb's version includes in-frame clones alone and lacks a portion of them. The sample lists more than 300,000 clones; approximately 90% were seen once. The specimen sequenced was PBMCs or T cells enriched from blood (not recorded which). These receptors came from a young man who had recovered from COVID-19.

The CDR3 nucleotides are TGTGCCAGCAGTGACAGGAACACCGGGGAGCTGTTTTTT. This encodes CASSDRNTGELFF. The chain couples TRBV25-1 to TRBJ2-2; D gene unclear. Deletions cut 3 bases from V and 1 base from J, with 3 bases between. The CDR3 loop spans 13 amino acids. Germline CDR1 reads MGHDK; CDR2 reads SYGVNS. Full variable domain (outside the CDR3, taken from reference TRBV25-1 and TRBJ2-2): EADIYQTPRYLVIGTGKKITLECSQTMGHDKMYWYQQDPGMELHLIHYSYGVNSTEKGDLSSESTVSRIRTEHFPLTLESARPSHTSQYLCASSDRNTGELFFGEGSRLTVL.

The rearrangement links TRBV6-5 to TRBJ2-1; no firm D call. This CDR3 region has 14 residues. Trimming cost V 4 bases and J 5 bases, with 12 bases left between them. Germline lookup yields CDR1 MNHEY and CDR2 SVGAGI. Written as DNA, the CDR3 is TGTGCCAGCAGTTCTCCCCGGTACCACAATGAGCAGTTCTTC. Its protein is CASSSPRYHNEQFF.

This chain connects TRBV6-1 to TRBJ2-1; perhaps TRBD2 as D (5 bases). This CDR3 is 16 amino acids long. V was clipped by 0 bases and J by 2 bases, with 11 bases between them. Germline V gives CDR1 MNHNS, CDR2 SASEGT. The CDR3 reads CASSEAGRGTYNEQFF. The CDR3 DNA reads TGTGCCAGCAGTGAAGCGGGCCGGGGAACCTACAATGAGCAGTTCTTC.

The chain combines TRBV25-1 with TRBJ1-1; D ambiguous. Trimming took off 3 bases at V and 3 bases at J, with 8 bases between the two ends. Germline CDR1 reads MGHDK; CDR2 reads SYGVNS. This CDR3 has 13 residues. The CDR3 loop reads CASSEGGYTEAFF. CDR3 nucleotide sequence: TGTGCCAGCAGTGAGGGAGGCTACACTGAAGCTTTCTTT.

This clone was counted ten times or more. The V and J genes are TRBV10-3 and TRBJ2-2; the D gene is possibly TRBD2 (5 bases). The V gene lost 0 bases and the J gene lost 7 bases, with 9 bases spanning the gap. CDR1 and CDR2 from the germline V gene are ENHRY and SYGVKD. This CDR3 comprises 14 residues. The CDR3 sequence: CAISESEEGGELFF. In nucleotides, the CDR3 is TGTGCCATCAGTGAGTCGGAGGAAGGCGGGGAGCTGTTTTTT.

The rearrangement uses TRBV18 and TRBJ1-2; no definite D call. The CDR3 is 14 amino acids. Germline values: CDR1 KGHSH, CDR2 LQKENI. Between the trimmed V and J ends, which lost 3 bases and 5 bases, there was a span of 13 bases. The CDR3 nucleotides are TGTGCCAGCTCACCGGGGAGGGAGCTGTATGGCTACACCTTC. Its protein is CASSPGRELYGYTF.

The CDR3 here is CASSFVGGDFGQPQHF. The CDR3, as DNA: TGTGCCAGCAGCTTTGTTGGGGGCGATTTTGGTCAGCCCCAGCATTTT. V is TRBV7-8 and J is TRBJ1-5; a weak D match, TRBD1 (6 bases). Germline-derived CDR1 and CDR2 are SGHVS and FQNEAQ. The CDR3 spans 16 residues. Trimming removed 3 bases at V and 6 bases at J, with 18 bases between. The entire variable domain, with the rest obtained from reference TRBV7-8 and TRBJ1-5, is as follows: GAGVSQSPRYKVAKRGQDVALRCDPISGHVSLFWYQQALGQGPEFLTYFQNEAQLDKSGLPSDRFFAERPEGSVSTLKIQRTQQEDSAVYLCASSFVGGDFGQPQHFGDGTRLSIL.

V is TRBV6-5 and J is TRBJ1-1, with unresolved D. V lost 6 bases to trimming and J lost 4 bases, with 12 bases between them. CDR1 is MNHEY and CDR2 is SVGAGI in the germline V gene. CDR3 length: 13 amino acids. CDR3 nucleotides: TGTGCCAGCAGGGCGGGGTCCAGCACTGAAGCTTTCTTT. It is translated as CASRAGSSTEAFF.

The V and J genes are TRBV12-3 or TRBV12-4 and TRBJ2-5; D is ambiguous. V was shortened by 5 bases and J by 1 base, with 8 bases between the two germline ends. The CDR3 sequence is 13 residues long. CDR3 loop: CASSPAVQETQYF. The DNA for the CDR3 is TGTGCCAGCAGTCCCGCGGTCCAAGAGACCCAGTACTTC.